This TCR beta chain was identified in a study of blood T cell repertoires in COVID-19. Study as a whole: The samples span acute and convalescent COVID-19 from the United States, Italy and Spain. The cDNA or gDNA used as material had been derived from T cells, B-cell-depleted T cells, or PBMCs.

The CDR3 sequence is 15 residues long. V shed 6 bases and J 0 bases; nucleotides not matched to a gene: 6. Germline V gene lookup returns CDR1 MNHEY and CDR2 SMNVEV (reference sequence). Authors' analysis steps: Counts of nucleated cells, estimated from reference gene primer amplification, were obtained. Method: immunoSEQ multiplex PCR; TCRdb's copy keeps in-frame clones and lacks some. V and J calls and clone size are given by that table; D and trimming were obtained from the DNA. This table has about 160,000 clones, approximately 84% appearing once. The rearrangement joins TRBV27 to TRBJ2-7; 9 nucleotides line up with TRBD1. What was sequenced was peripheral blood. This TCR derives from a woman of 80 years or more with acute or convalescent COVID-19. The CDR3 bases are TGTGCCAGCAGACGGACAGGGGCCAGCTCCTACGAGCAGTACTTC. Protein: CASRRTGASSYEQYF.